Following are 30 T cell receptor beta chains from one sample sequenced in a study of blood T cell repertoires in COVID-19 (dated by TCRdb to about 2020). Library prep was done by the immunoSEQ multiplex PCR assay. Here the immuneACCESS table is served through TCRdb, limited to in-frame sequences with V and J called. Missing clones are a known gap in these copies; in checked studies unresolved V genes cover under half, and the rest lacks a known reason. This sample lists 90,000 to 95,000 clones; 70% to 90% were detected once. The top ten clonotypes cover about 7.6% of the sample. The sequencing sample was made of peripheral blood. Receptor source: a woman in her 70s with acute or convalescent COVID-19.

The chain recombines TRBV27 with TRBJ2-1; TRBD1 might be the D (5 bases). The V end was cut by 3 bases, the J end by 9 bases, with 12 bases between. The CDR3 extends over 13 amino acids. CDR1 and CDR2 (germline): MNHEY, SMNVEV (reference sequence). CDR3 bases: TGTGCCAGCAGTTTGTTCAAAGGGGTTGAGCAGTTCTTC. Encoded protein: CASSLFKGVEQFF.

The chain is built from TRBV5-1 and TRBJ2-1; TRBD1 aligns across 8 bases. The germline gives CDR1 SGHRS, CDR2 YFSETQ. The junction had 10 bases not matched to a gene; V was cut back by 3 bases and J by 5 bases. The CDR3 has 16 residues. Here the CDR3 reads CASSWGTGTTNNEQFF. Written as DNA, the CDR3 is TGCGCCAGCAGCTGGGGGACAGGTACAACCAACAATGAGCAGTTCTTC.

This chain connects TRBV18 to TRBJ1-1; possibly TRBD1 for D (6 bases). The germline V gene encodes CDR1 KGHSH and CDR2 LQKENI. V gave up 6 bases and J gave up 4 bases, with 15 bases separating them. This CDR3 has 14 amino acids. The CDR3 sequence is CASSRGGLGTEAFF. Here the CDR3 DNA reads TGTGCCAGCTCCCGAGGGGGACTAGGCACTGAAGCTTTCTTT.

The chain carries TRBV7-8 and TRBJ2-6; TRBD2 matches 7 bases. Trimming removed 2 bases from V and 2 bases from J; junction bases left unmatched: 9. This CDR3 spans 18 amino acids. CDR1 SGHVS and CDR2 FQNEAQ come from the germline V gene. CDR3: CASSLISPGRAGANVLTF. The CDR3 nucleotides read TGTGCCAGCAGCTTAATTTCTCCAGGGAGGGCTGGGGCCAACGTCCTGACTTTC.

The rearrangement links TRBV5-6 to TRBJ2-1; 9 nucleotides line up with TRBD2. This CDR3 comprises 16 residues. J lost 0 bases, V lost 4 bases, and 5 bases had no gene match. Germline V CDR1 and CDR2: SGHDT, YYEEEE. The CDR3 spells CASSEAGGSSYNEQFF. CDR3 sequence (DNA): TGTGCCAGCAGCGAAGCGGGGGGAAGCTCCTACAATGAGCAGTTCTTC.

The CDR3 spells CATSEATGNYGYTF. The CDR3 region has the DNA TGTGCCACCAGTGAGGCGACAGGGAACTATGGCTACACCTTC. The V gene is TRBV24-1, the J gene TRBJ1-2, with TRBD1 matching 7 bases. V shed 4 bases, J shed 2 bases, and the junction held 3 bases outside the gene matches. The CDR3 runs 14 residues. Germline assignment: CDR1 KGHDR and CDR2 SFDVKD.

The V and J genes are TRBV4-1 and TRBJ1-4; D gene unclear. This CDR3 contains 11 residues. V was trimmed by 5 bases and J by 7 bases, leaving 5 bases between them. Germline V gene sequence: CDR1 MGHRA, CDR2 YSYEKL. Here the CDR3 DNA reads TGCGCCAGCAGCGGGCCTGAAAAACTGTTTTTT. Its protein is CASSGPEKLFF.

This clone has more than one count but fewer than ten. The CDR3 reads CASSFPPGPRGQPQHF. The CDR3 DNA follows: TGTGCCAGCAGCTTTCCACCGGGACCCAGGGGACAGCCCCAGCATTTT. This chain connects TRBV5-5 to TRBJ1-5; TRBD1 is a possible D gene (6 bases). V was trimmed by 2 bases and J by 7 bases, leaving 19 bases between them. The CDR3 loop spans 16 amino acids. Germline assignment: CDR1 SGHKS and CDR2 YYEKEE (reference sequence). The full variable domain, with the rest looked up from reference TRBV5-5 and TRBJ1-5, is DAGVTQSPTHLIKTRGQQVTLRCSPISGHKSVSWYQQVLGQGPQFIFQYYEKEERGRGNFPDRFSARQFPNYSSELNVNALLLGDSALYLCASSFPPGPRGQPQHFGDGTRLSIL.

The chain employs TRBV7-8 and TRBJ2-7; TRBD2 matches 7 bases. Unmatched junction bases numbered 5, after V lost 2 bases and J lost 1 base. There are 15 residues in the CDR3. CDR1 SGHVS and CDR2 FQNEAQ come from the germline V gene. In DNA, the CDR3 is TGTGCCAGCAGCTTACTTCACGGGAGGTCCTACGAGCAGTACTTC. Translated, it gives CASSLLHGRSYEQYF.

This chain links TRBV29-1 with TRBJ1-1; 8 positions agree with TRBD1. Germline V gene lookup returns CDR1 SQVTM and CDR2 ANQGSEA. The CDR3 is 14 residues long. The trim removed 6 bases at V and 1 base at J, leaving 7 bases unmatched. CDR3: CSVMTGVGNTEAFF. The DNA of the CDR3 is TGCAGCGTAATGACAGGGGTGGGGAACACTGAAGCTTTCTTT.

The CDR3 is CASSDPRTSGNEQYF. The CDR3 region has the DNA TGTGCCAGCAGTGATCCGAGGACTAGCGGCAACGAGCAGTACTTC. The V call is TRBV25-1, the J call TRBJ2-7; 10 positions agree with TRBD2. Germline V gives CDR1 MGHDK, CDR2 SYGVNS. V shed 3 bases, J shed 5 bases, and the junction held 7 bases outside the gene matches. CDR3 length equals 15 residues.

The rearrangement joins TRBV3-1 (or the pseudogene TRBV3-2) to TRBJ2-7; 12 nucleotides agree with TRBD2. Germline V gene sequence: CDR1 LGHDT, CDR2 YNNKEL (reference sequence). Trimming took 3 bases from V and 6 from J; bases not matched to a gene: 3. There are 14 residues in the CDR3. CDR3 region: CASSHRLAGAEQYF. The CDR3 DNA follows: TGTGCCAGCAGCCATCGACTAGCGGGAGCCGAGCAGTACTTC.

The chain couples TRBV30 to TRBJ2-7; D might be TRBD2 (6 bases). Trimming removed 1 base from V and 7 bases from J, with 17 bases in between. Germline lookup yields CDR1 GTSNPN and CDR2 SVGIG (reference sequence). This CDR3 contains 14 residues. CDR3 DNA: TGTGCCTGGAGTGGATCGGGGGTGTACTGGGAGCAGTACTTC. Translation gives CAWSGSGVYWEQYF.

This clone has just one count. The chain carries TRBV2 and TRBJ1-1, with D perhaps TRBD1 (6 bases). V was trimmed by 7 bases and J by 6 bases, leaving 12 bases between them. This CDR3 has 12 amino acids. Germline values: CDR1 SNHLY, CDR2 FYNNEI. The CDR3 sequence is CASNTGFAEAFF. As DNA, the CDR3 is TGTGCCAGCAACACAGGGTTCGCTGAAGCTTTCTTT.

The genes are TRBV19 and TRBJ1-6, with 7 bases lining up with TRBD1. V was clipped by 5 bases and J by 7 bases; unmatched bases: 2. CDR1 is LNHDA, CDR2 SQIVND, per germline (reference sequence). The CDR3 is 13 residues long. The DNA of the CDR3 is TGTGCCAGTAGTGGGACAGAGAATTCACCCCTCCACTTT. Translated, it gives CASSGTENSPLHF.

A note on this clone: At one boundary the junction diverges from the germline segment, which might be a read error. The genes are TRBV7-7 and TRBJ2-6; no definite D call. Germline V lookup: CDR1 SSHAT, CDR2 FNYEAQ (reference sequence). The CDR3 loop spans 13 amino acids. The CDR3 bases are TGTGCTAGCAGCCTTTATGGGGCCAACGTCCTGACTTTC. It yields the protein CASSLYGANVLTF.

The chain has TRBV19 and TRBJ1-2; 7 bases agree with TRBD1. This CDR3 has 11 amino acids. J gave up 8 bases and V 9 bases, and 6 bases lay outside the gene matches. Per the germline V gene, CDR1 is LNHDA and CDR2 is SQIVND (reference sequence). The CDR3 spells CASSGQLGYTF. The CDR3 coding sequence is TGTGCCAGCTCGGGACAGTTGGGCTACACCTTC.

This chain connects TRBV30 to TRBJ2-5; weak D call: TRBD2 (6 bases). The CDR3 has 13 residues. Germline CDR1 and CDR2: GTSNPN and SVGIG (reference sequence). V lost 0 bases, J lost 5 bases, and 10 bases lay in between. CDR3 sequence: CAWSVGGLETQYF. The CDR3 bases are TGTGCCTGGAGTGTAGGAGGGCTCGAGACCCAGTACTTC.

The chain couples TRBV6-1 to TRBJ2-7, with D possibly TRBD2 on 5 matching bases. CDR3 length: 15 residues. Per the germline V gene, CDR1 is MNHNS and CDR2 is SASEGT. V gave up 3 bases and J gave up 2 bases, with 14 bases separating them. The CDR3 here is CASSESRGLTYEQYF. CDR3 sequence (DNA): TGTGCCAGCAGTGAGTCCAGAGGGCTCACCTACGAGCAGTACTTC.

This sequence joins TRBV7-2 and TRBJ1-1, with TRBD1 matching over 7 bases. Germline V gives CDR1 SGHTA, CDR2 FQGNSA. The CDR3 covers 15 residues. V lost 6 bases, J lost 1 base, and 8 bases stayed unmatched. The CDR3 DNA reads TGTGCCAGCAGACGACAGGGCCTCGGGAACACTGAAGCTTTCTTT. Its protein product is CASRRQGLGNTEAFF. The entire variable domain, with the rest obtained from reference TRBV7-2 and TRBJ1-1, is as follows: GAGVSQSPSNKVTEKGKDVELRCDPISGHTALYWYRQSLGQGLEFLIYFQGNSAPDKSGLPSDRFSAERTGGSVSTLTIQRTQQEDSAVYLCASRRQGLGNTEAFFGQGTRLTVV.

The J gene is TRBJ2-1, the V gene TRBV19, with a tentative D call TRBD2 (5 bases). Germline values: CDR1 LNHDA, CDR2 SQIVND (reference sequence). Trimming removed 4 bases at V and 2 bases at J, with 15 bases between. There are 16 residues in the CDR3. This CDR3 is CASSTERRTTYNEQFF. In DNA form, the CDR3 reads TGTGCCAGTAGTACCGAGCGGAGAACCACCTACAATGAGCAGTTCTTC.

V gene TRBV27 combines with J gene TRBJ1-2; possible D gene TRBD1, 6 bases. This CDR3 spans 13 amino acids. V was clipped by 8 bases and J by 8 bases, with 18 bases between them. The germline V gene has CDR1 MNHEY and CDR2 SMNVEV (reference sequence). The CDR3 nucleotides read TGTGCCAGCTCGGGGAGGGGGGGTAAGGGCTACACCTTC. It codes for CASSGRGGKGYTF.

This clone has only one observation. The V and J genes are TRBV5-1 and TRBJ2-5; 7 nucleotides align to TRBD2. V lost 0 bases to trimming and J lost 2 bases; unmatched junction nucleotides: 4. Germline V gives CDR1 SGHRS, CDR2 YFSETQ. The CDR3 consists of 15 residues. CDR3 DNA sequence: TGCGCCAGCAGCTTGGCCCCTAGCGGACAAGAGACCCAGTACTTC. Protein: CASSLAPSGQETQYF.

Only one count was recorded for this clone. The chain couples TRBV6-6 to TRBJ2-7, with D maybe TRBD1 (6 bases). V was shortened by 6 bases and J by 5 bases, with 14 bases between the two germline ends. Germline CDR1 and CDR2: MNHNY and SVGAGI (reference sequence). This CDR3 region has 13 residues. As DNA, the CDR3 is TGTGCCAGCAGACCGGGACAATCAAACGAGCAGTACTTC. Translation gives CASRPGQSNEQYF.

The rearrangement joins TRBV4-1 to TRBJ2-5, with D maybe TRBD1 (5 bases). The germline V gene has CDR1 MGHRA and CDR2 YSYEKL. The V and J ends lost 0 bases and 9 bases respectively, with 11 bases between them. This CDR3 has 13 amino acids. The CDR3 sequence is CASSQDRATSQYF. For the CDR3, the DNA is TGCGCCAGCAGCCAAGACAGGGCGACATCCCAGTACTTC.

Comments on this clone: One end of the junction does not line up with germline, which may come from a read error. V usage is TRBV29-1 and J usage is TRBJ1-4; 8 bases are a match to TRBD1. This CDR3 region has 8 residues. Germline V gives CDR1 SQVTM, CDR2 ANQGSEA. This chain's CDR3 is CSIDRGVF. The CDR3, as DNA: TGCAGCATTGACAGGGGTGTTTTT.

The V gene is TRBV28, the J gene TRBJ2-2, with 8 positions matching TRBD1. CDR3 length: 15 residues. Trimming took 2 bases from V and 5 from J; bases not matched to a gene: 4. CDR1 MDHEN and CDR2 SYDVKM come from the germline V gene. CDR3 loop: CASSLITGGTGELFF. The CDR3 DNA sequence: TGTGCCAGCAGTTTAATAACAGGGGGTACCGGGGAGCTGTTTTTT. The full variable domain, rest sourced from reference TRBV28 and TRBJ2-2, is DVKVTQSSRYLVKRTGEKVFLECVQDMDHENMFWYRQDPGLGLRLIYFSYDVKMKEKGDIPEGYSVSREKKERFSLILESASTNQTSMYLCASSLITGGTGELFFGEGSRLTVL.

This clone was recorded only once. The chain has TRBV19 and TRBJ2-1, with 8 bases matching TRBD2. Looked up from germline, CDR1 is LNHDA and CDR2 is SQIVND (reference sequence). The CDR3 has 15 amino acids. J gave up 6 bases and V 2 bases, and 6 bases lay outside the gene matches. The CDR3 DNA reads TGTGCCAGTAGTATACCCGGGACTAGATTCAATGAGCAGTTCTTC. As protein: CASSIPGTRFNEQFF.

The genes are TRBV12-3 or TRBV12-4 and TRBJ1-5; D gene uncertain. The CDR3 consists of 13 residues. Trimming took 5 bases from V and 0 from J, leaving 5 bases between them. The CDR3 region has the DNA TGTGCCAGCAGTGTAAATAGCAATCAGCCCCAGCATTTT. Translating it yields CASSVNSNQPQHF.

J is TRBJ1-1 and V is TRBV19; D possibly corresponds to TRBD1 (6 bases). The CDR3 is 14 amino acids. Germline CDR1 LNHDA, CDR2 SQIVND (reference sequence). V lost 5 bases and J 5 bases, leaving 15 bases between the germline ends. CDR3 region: CASSARAGVTEAFF. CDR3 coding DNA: TGTGCCAGTAGTGCACGGGCAGGGGTTACTGAAGCTTTCTTT.